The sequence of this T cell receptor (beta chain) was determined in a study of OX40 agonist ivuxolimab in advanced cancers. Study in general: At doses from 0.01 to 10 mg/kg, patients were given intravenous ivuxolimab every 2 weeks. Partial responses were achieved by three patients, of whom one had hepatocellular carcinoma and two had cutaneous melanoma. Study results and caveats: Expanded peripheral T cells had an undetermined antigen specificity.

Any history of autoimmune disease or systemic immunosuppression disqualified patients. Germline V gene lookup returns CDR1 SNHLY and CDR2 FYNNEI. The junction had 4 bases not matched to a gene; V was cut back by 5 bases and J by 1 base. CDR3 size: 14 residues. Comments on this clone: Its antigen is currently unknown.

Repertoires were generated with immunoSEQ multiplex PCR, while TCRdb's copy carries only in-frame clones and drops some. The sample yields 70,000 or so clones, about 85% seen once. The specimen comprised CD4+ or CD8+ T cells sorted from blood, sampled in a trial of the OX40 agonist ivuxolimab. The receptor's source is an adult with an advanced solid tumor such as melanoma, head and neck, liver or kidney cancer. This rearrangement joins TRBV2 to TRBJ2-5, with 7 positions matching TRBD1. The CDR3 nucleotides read TGTGCCAGCAGTTGGAGACAGGGCCAAGAGACCCAGTACTTC. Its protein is CASSWRQGQETQYF.